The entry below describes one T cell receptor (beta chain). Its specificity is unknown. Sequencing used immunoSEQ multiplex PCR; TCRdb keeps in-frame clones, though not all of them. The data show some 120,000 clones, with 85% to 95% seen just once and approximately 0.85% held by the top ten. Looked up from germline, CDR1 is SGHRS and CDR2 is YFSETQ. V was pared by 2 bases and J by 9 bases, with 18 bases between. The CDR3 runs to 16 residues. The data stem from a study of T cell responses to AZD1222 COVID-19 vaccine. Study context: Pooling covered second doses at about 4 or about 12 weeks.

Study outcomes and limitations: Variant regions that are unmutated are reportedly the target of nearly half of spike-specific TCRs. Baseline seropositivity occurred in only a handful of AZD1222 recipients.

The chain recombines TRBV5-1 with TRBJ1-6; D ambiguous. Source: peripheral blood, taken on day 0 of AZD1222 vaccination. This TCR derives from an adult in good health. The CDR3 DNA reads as TGCGCCAGCAGCTTAGCCCAGGTAGTGTGGGGTTCACCCCTCCACTTT. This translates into CASSLAQVVWGSPLHF. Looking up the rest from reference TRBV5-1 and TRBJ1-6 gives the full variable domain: KAGVTQTPRYLIKTRGQQVTLSCSPISGHRSVSWYQQTPGQGLQFLFEYFSETQRNKGNFPGRFSGRQFSNSRSEMNVSTLELGDSALYLCASSLAQVVWGSPLHFGNGTRLTVT.